The clone carrying this T cell receptor (beta chain) has ten or more counts. What it recognizes is unknown. These data are taken from a study of T-cell reconstitution after alpha-beta-depleted transplantation in children. Whole-study results and caveats: Once a year had passed after transplant, T-cell counts and diversity came mostly from newly produced T cells.

The CDR3 is 15 amino acids. The V gene's germline CDR1 is SQVTM and CDR2 ANQGSEA. V was pared by 6 bases and J by 10 bases, with 27 bases between. Unique molecular identifiers were used in preparing the TCRbeta library. From the PCR reads, TCRdb called clonotypes with MiXCR, one entry per CDR3 protein. The sample consists of about 300,000 distinct CDR3 sequences, roughly 8.2% of them appearing once. This TCR derives from a female patient aged 2-15 years who had a stem cell transplant for Fanconi anemia, so the T cells may come from the graft donor. The specimen comprised peripheral blood, sampled 360 days after TCRalphabeta/CD19-depleted stem cell transplant. The chain has TRBV29-1 and TRBJ1-1; tentative D call: TRBD1 (6 bases). The CDR3: CSVTPIPGESRGAFF. CDR3 DNA: TGCAGCGTCACCCCGATTCCAGGGGAGTCCAGGGGAGCTTTCTTT.